These T cell receptor beta chains were read from a single sample in a study of blood T cell repertoires in COVID-19. This table comes from immunoSEQ multiplex PCR, and its TCRdb copy is limited to in-frame clones, with some not included. Among some 150,000 clones listed, around nine tenths were seen once. The sequenced sample was peripheral blood. These receptors originate from a woman aged 40 to 50 with acute or convalescent COVID-19. Each CDR3 is given with its conserved first and last residue. A D gene is named only where the DNA matches it firmly. Only part of the rows carry a size: once, few, many, or a class if the clone is expanded.

j_gene	abundance	d_gene	v_gene	CDR3nt	CDR3aa
TRBJ2-5	.	TRBD2	TRBV10-3	TGTGCCATCAGCCGGACTAGTAGTGAGACCCAGTACTTC	CAISRTSSETQYF
TRBJ2-1	.	TRBD2	TRBV13	TGTGCCAGCAGCGACCGCGGGGGAACATCCTACAATGAGCAGTTCTTC	CASSDRGGTSYNEQFF
TRBJ1-5	.	.	TRBV7-2	TGTGCCAGCAGCTTACCCCCCTCGGTGGCCCAGCATTTT	CASSLPPSVAQHF
TRBJ1-2	.	.	TRBV19	TGTGCCAGTAGTGGAAGAATTTCGGGGAGCGGCTACACCTTC	CASSGRISGSGYTF
TRBJ2-7	.	.	TRBV11-2	TGTGCCAGCAGCCCACGGGAAAGGAAGTACGAGCAGTACTTC	CASSPRERKYEQYF
TRBJ1-5	.	.	TRBV28	TGTGCCAGCAGTTTGTATGGAGGGCCCCAGCATTTT	CASSLYGGPQHF
TRBJ2-1	.	TRBD1	TRBV12-3/TRBV12-4	TGTGCCAGCTATTACAGGGGGCGCGGTGAGCAGTTCTTC	CASYYRGRGEQFF
TRBJ2-2	once	TRBD2	TRBV6-2/TRBV6-3	TGTGCCAGCAGTACAGGACTAGCGGACACGGGCAAGCTGTTTTTT	CASSTGLADTGKLFF
TRBJ1-6	.	TRBD1	TRBV12-3/TRBV12-4	TGTGCCAGCAGCCTAGACAGGGGGACACCCCTCCACTTT	CASSLDRGTPLHF
TRBJ2-1	.	TRBD2	TRBV5-1	TGCGCCAGCAGCTCCGGACTAGCGGACTACAATGAGCAGTTCTTC	CASSSGLADYNEQFF
TRBJ2-1	.	.	TRBV10-3	TGTGCCATCAGTGATCGTGGGCACCTCAATGAGCAGTTCTTC	CAISDRGHLNEQFF
TRBJ1-1	.	.	TRBV7-3	TGTGCCAGCAGCTTAACGAGGCACACTGAAGCTTTCTTT	CASSLTRHTEAFF
TRBJ1-2	.	.	TRBV5-8	TGTGCCAGCAGCCACCACGTAGTTTCCGGTTTTGGCTACACCTTC	CASSHHVVSGFGYTF
TRBJ1-3	once	.	TRBV6-1	TGTGCCAGCAGTGAGACAGTAATCTCTGGAAACACCATATATTTT	CASSETVISGNTIYF
TRBJ1-1	.	.	TRBV29-1	TGCAGCGTTGATTGGGACACTCTCCCTGAGGACACTGAAGCTTTCTTT	CSVDWDTLPEDTEAFF
TRBJ2-7	.	.	TRBV21-1	TGTGCCAGCAGCCACCGGGTTTCCGGAGGCTCCTACGAGCAGTACTTC	CASSHRVSGGSYEQYF
TRBJ2-5	.	TRBD2	TRBV2	TGTGCCAGCCTCGAGGGACTAGCGGGGTTCCAAGAGACCCAGTACTTC	CASLEGLAGFQETQYF
TRBJ1-2	.	.	TRBV28	TGTGCCAGCAGTTTAGTCAGGTTCACCTATGGCTACACCTTC	CASSLVRFTYGYTF
TRBJ2-1	.	TRBD2	TRBV11-2	TGTGCCAGCAGGCCCGGGACTAGCGGCTACAATGAGCAGTTCTTC	CASRPGTSGYNEQFF
TRBJ1-2	once	.	TRBV5-4	TGTGCCAGCAGCGTCGGTCCCCTCCGGTCCGACTATGGCTACACCTTC	CASSVGPLRSDYGYTF
TRBJ1-4	.	TRBD1	TRBV4-2	TGTGCCAGCAGCCAAGAAGGGACAGGGGGTGAAAAACTGTTTTTT	CASSQEGTGGEKLFF
TRBJ2-7	.	.	TRBV5-4	TGTGCCAGCAGCTTGGATGGCTCTTACGAGCAGTACTTC	CASSLDGSYEQYF
TRBJ1-1	.	.	TRBV7-3	TGTGCCAGCAGTCAAACACCGAACACTGAAGCTTTCTTT	CASSQTPNTEAFF
TRBJ2-5	.	.	TRBV4-3	TGCGCCAGCAGCCCACGACTGCAAGAGACCCAGTACTTC	CASSPRLQETQYF
TRBJ1-1	few	TRBD1	TRBV7-8	TGTGCCAGCAGCTTTGCAACCGGGACAGTGAACACTGAAGCTTTCTTT	CASSFATGTVNTEAFF
TRBJ2-3	.	.	TRBV5-1	TGCGCCAGCAGCCCTAACATAGCCGTTTCCACAGATACGCAGTATTTT	CASSPNIAVSTDTQYF
TRBJ2-2	once	TRBD1	TRBV4-1	TGCGCCAGCAGCCATCCGGGCGCGTGGACAGGGGCTGTGGGGGACACCGGGGAGCTGTTTTTT	CASSHPGAWTGAVGDTGELFF
TRBJ2-3	.	TRBD1	TRBV4-1	TGCGCCAGCAGCCGCGGGACAGGGGGCGCGGTAGATACGCAGTATTTT	CASSRGTGGAVDTQYF
TRBJ1-4	few	TRBD1	TRBV28	TGTGCCAGCAGCTTCGGCCGGGACAGGGATAGTCGTGAAAAACTGTTTTTT	CASSFGRDRDSREKLFF
TRBJ1-5	.	.	TRBV7-6	TGTGCCAGCAGCTTAGTTCCAGGGAGCAATCAGCCCCAGCATTTT	CASSLVPGSNQPQHF
TRBJ2-5	.	.	TRBV5-8	TGTGCCAGCAGCTTGGTCGCAGGGAGGAAGACCCAGTACTTC	CASSLVAGRKTQYF
TRBJ2-1	.	.	TRBV28	TGTGCCAGCAGTTTATGGGCAGGGGCGAGCTCCTACAATGAGCAGTTCTTC	CASSLWAGASSYNEQFF
TRBJ1-1	.	.	TRBV7-8	TGTGCCAGCAGCTTGGCGGGCCCGAACACTGAAGCTTTCTTT	CASSLAGPNTEAFF
TRBJ2-7	.	TRBD1	TRBV7-2	TGTGCCAGCAGCCCCGGAGGGACAGGGGTTTTCGAGCAGTACTTC	CASSPGGTGVFEQYF
TRBJ2-7	.	.	TRBV7-8	TGTGCCAGCAGCCCGTCCAGGGACGAGCAGTACTTC	CASSPSRDEQYF
TRBJ1-1	few	.	TRBV24-1	TGTGCCACCAGTGACACGACAGGCACTGAAGCTTTCTTT	CATSDTTGTEAFF
TRBJ1-4	.	TRBD1	TRBV3-1/TRBV3-2	TGTGCCAGCAGCCTCAGGACAGGGAATGAAAAACTGTTTTTT	CASSLRTGNEKLFF
TRBJ1-4	.	.	TRBV2	TGTGCCAGCAGTGAAAAGGCAGGGCCCGAAAAACTGTTTTTT	CASSEKAGPEKLFF
TRBJ1-2	.	.	TRBV5-8	TGTGCCAGCAGCTGGGAACCAGGGGAAGGCTACACCTTC	CASSWEPGEGYTF
TRBJ1-4	once	.	TRBV6-5	TGTGCCAGCAGCCTAAACAGAGGGGGATGGGAAAAACTGTTTTTT	CASSLNRGGWEKLFF
TRBJ2-7	.	.	TRBV19	TGTGCCAGTAGGGACAGAACGAACGAGCAGTACTTC	CASRDRTNEQYF
TRBJ2-3	once	TRBD2	TRBV18	TGTGCCAGCTCACCCGGGGAGGGAGATACGCAGTATTTT	CASSPGEGDTQYF
TRBJ1-1	.	TRBD1	TRBV5-4	TGTGCCAGCAGCCCAGGACAGGGTCGTACTTTCTTT	CASSPGQGRTFF
TRBJ1-1	.	.	TRBV4-3	TGCGCCAGCAGCTCACAGGGACGGTGGACTGAAGCTTTCTTT	CASSSQGRWTEAFF
TRBJ1-4	.	.	TRBV10-3	TGTGCCACAACCCCGGGAGGTGAAAAACTGTTTTTT	CATTPGGEKLFF
TRBJ2-1	.	.	TRBV2	TGTGCCAGCAGTGTCTCGGAGAGGCCTCCCAGTTACAATGAGCAGTTCTTC	CASSVSERPPSYNEQFF
TRBJ2-1	.	.	TRBV13	TGTGCCAGCAGCTTAGGGCTACGTAATGAGCAGTTCTTC	CASSLGLRNEQFF
TRBJ1-4	.	TRBD1	TRBV7-9	TGTGCCAGCAGCTATACAGGGGCCCCTAATGAAAAACTGTTTTTT	CASSYTGAPNEKLFF